This T cell receptor (beta chain) was identified in a study of blood T cells in healthy people across ages. Notes on the study in general: Estimates of diversity drawn from one million T cells were considered underestimates.

CDR1 is DFQATT, CDR2 SNEGSKA, per germline (reference sequence). This CDR3 contains 12 residues. The V end was cut by 4 bases, the J end by 7 bases, with 11 bases between. Of note for this clonotype: Its specificity is not known.

PCR was performed a second time for roughly 6 to 12 cycles using a sample-barcoded 5' primer and a J-beta primer mix. Tagging of each cDNA molecule was performed by a template-switch adaptor with 12 random nucleotides. TCRdb re-called the 5' RACE reads through MiXCR, storing one row per CDR3 protein. The data hold about 970,000 distinct CDR3 sequences, with just over 50% observed a single time. Healthy Russian Caucasian donors spanned ages roughly 6 to 90 years. What was sequenced was blood. The clonotype originates from a woman aged 55-69 years in good health. The chain links TRBV20-1 to TRBJ2-1; D call uncertain. The CDR3 DNA sequence: TGCAGTGCTAAGCGACTGGGGAATGAGCAGTTCTTC. Its translation is CSAKRLGNEQFF.